This T cell receptor beta chain was captured by sequencing in a study of T cells in Graves' hyperthyroidism and ophthalmopathy. Germline lookup yields CDR1 MNHNS and CDR2 SASEGT. Between the trimmed V and J ends, which lost 4 bases and 0 bases, there was a span of 7 bases. The CDR3 has 14 residues. RNA transcripts provided the source from which TCR beta CDR3 regions were amplified. The HTBI set primed first-round TCR CDR3 RT-PCR. TCRdb reprocessed the multiplex PCR reads with MiXCR, giving one entry per CDR3 protein. The profile covers some 340,000 distinct CDR3 sequences, with roughly 13% appearing a single time and approximately 35% taken by the ten largest. This clonotype was counted ten times or more.

This receptor was obtained from a woman aged 40 to 50 with Graves' ophthalmopathy. Sequencing was carried out using blood. The chain is built from TRBV6-1 and TRBJ1-3; D remains ambiguous. The CDR3 here is CASSAGFSGNTIYF. DNA for the CDR3: TGTGCCAGCAGTGCGGGATTCTCTGGAAACACCATATATTTT.